Sequencing of this T cell receptor (beta chain) was carried out in a study of blood T cell repertoires in COVID-19. The overall study: Collection of acute and convalescent COVID-19 samples took place in the United States, Italy and Spain. T cells, B-cell-depleted T cells, or PBMCs provided the cDNA or gDNA that served as material.

Participants were aged about 18 to 100 years from about two dozen US areas. This table comes from immunoSEQ multiplex PCR, and its TCRdb copy is limited to in-frame clones, with some not included. The profile shows 490,000 or so clones, roughly nine tenths of them singletons. This receptor was obtained from a woman aged 60-75 years who had recovered from COVID-19. Source material: PBMCs or T cells enriched from blood (not recorded which).

DNA for the CDR3: TGTGCCAGCAGCCTCCGGACAGGGATGAATTCACCCCTCCACTTT. Translation: CASSLRTGMNSPLHF. V and J are TRBV3-1 (or the pseudogene TRBV3-2) and TRBJ1-6; TRBD1 agrees at 8 bases. This CDR3 has 15 residues. The germline gives CDR1 LGHDT, CDR2 YNNKEL (reference sequence). After removal of 4 bases from V and 7 bases from J, the junction contained 6 bases not matched to a gene.